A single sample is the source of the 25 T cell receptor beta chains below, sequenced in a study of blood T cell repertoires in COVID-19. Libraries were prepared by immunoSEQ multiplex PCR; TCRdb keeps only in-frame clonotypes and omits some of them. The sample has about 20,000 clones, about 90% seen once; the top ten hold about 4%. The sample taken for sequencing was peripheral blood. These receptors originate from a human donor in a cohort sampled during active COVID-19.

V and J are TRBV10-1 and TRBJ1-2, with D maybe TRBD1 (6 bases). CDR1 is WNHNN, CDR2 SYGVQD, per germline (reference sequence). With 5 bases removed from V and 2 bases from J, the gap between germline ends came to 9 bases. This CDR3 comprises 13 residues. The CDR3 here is CASSTDRNYGYTF. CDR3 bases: TGCGCCAGCAGTACGGACAGAAACTATGGCTACACCTTC.

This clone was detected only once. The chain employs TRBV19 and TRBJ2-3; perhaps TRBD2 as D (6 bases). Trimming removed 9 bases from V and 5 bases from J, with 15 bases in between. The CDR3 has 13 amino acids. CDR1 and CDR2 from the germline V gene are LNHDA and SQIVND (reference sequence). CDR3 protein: CASSRGLIDTQYF. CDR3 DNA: TGTGCCAGCTCACGGGGACTGATAGATACGCAGTATTTT.

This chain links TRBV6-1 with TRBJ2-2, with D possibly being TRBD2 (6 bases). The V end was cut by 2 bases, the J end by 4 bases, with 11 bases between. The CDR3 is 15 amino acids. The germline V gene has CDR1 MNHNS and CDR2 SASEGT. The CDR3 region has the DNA TGTGCCAGCAGTGAACCGGGAGCGGGCACCGGGGAGCTGTTTTTT. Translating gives CASSEPGAGTGELFF.

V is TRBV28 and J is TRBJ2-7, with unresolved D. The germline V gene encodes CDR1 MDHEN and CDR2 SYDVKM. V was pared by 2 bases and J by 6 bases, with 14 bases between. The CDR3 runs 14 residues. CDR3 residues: CASSLATLPLEQYF. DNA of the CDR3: TGTGCCAGCAGTTTAGCGACTCTCCCCCTCGAGCAGTACTTC. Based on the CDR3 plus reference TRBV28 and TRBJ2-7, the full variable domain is DVKVTQSSRYLVKRTGEKVFLECVQDMDHENMFWYRQDPGLGLRLIYFSYDVKMKEKGDIPEGYSVSREKKERFSLILESASTNQTSMYLCASSLATLPLEQYFGPGTRLTVT.

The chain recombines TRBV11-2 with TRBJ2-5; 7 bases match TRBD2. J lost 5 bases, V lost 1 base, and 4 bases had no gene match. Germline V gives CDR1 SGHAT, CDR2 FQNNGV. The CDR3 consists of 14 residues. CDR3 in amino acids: CASSLGAGRETQYF. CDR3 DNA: TGTGCCAGCAGCTTAGGGGCCGGGAGGGAGACCCAGTACTTC.

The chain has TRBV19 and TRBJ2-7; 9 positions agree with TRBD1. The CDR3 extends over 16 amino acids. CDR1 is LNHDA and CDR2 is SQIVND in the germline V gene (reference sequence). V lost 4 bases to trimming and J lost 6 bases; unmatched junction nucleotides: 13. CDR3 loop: CASSRGQGIYLGEQYF. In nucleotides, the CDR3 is TGTGCCAGTAGTAGGGGACAGGGAATCTATTTGGGCGAGCAGTACTTC.

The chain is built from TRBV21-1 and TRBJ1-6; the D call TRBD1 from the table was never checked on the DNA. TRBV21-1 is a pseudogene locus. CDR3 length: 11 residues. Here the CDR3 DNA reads TGTGCCAGCCCCACAGGATCACCCCTCCACTTT. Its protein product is CASPTGSPLHF.

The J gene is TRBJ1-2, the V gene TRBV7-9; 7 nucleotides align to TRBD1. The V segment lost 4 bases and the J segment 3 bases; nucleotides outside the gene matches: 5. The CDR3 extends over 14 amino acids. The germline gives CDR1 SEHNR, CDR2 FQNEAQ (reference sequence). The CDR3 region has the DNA TGTGCCAGCAGCTCGGGACAGCTATACTATGGCTACACCTTC. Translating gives CASSSGQLYYGYTF.

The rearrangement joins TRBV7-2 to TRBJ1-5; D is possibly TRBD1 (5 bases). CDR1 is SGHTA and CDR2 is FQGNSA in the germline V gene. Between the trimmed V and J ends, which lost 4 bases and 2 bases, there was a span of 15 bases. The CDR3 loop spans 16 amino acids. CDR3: CASSSQHGGGNQPQHF. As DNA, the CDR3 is TGTGCCAGCAGCTCCCAGCACGGAGGGGGCAATCAGCCCCAGCATTTT.

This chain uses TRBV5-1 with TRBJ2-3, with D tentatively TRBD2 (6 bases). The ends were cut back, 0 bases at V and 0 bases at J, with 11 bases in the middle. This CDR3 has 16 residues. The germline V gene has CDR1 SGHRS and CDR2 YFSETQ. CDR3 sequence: CASSLGGAGSTDTQYF. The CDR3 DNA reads TGCGCCAGCAGCTTGGGAGGAGCGGGTAGCACAGATACGCAGTATTTT. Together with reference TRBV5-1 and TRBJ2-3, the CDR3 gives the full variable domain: KAGVTQTPRYLIKTRGQQVTLSCSPISGHRSVSWYQQTPGQGLQFLFEYFSETQRNKGNFPGRFSGRQFSNSRSEMNVSTLELGDSALYLCASSLGGAGSTDTQYFGPGTRLTVL.

The CDR3: CASRGRAQFF. The CDR3 bases are TGCGCCAGCAGAGGGCGGGCCCAGTTCTTC. V usage is TRBV5-1 and J usage is TRBJ2-1; D perhaps matches TRBD2 (5 bases). The germline V gene encodes CDR1 SGHRS and CDR2 YFSETQ. V gave up 5 bases and J gave up 13 bases, with 10 bases separating them. CDR3 size: 10 residues.

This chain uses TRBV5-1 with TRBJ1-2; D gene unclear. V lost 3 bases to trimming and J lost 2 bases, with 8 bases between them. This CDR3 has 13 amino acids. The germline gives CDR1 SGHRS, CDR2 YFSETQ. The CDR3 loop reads CASSYTENYGYTF. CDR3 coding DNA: TGCGCCAGCAGCTACACAGAGAACTATGGCTACACCTTC.

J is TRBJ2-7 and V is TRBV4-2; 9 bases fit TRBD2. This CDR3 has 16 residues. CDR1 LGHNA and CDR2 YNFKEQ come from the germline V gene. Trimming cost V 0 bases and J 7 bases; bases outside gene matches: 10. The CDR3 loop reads CASSQDTLAGRSEQYF. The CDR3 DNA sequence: TGTGCCAGCAGCCAAGATACCCTAGCGGGGCGAAGTGAGCAGTACTTC.

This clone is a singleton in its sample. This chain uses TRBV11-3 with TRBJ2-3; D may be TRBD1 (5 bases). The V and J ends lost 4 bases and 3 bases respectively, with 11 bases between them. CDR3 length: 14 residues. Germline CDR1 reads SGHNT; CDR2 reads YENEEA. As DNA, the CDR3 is TGTGCCAGCAGCTCCAGGGCAGAGACAGATACGCAGTATTTT. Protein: CASSSRAETDTQYF. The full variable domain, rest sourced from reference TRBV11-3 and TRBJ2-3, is EAGVVQSPRYKIIEKKQPVAFWCNPISGHNTLYWYLQNLGQGPELLIRYENEEAVDDSQLPKDRFSAERLKGVDSTLKIQPAELGDSAVYLCASSSRAETDTQYFGPGTRLTVL.

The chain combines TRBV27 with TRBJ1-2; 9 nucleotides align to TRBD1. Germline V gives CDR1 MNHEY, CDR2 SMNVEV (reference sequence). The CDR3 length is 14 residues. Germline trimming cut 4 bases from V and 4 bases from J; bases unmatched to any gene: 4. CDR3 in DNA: TGTGCCAGCAGTTCTGGACAGGGGATCTATGGCTACACCTTC. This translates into CASSSGQGIYGYTF.

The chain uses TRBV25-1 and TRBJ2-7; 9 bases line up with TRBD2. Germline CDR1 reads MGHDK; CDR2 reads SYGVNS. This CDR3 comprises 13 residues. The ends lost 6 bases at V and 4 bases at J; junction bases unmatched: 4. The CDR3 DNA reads TGTGCCAGCAGGGCTAGCGGGGAATACGAGCAGTACTTC. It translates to CASRASGEYEQYF.

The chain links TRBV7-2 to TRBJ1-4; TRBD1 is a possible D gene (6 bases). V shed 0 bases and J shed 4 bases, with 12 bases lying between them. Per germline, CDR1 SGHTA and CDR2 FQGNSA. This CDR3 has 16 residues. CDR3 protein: CASSLALQGLNEKLFF. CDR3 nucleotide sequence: TGTGCCAGCAGCTTAGCGCTTCAGGGGCTTAATGAAAAACTGTTTTTT.

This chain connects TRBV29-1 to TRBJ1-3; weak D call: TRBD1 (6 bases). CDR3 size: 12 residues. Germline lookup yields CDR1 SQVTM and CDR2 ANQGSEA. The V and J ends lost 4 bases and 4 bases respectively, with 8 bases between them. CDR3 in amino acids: CSVGTDGNTIYF. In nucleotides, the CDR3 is TGCAGCGTTGGGACAGACGGAAACACCATATATTTT.

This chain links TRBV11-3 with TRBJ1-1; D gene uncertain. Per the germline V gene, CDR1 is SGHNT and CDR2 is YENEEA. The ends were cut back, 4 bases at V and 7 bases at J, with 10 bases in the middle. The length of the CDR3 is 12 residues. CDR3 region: CASSSDGLEAFF. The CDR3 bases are TGTGCCAGCAGCTCGGACGGACTTGAAGCTTTCTTT.

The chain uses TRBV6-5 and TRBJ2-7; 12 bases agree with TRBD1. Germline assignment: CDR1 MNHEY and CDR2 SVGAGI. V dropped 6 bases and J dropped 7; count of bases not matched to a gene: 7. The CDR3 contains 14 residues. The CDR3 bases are TGTGCCAGCAGACACCGGGACAGGGGGCCAGAGCAGTACTTC. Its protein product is CASRHRDRGPEQYF.

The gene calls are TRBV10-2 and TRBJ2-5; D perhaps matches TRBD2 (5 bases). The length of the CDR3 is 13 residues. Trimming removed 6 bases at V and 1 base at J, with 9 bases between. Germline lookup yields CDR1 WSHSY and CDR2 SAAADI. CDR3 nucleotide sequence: TGCGCCAGCAGGGGCGGGCTCCAAGAGACCCAGTACTTC. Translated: CASRGGLQETQYF.

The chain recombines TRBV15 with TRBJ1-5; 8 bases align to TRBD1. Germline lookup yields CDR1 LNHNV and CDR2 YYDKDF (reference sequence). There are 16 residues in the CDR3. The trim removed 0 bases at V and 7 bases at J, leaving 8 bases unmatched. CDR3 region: CATSRDDRGPQQPQHF. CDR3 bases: TGTGCCACCAGCAGAGATGACAGGGGTCCGCAACAGCCCCAGCATTTT.

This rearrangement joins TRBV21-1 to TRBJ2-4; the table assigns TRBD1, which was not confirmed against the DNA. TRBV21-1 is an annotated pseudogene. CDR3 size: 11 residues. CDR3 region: CASSKRTGDYF. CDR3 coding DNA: TGTGCCAGCAGCAAACGTACAGGGGACTACTTC.

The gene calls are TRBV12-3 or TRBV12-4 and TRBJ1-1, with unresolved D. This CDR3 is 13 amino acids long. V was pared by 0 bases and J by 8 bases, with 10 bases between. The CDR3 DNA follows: TGTGCCAGCAGTTTAGCGGCCCAGTTAGAAGCTTTCTTT. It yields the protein CASSLAAQLEAFF.

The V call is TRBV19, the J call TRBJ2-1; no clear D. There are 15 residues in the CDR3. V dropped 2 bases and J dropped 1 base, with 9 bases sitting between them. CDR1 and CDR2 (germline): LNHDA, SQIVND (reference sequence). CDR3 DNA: TGTGCCAGTAGTATACCCGACATTTCCTACAATGAGCAGTTCTTC. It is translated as CASSIPDISYNEQFF. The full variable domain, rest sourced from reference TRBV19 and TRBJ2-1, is DGGITQSPKYLFRKEGQNVTLSCEQNLNHDAMYWYRQDPGQGLRLIYYSQIVNDFQKGDIAEGYSVSREKKESFPLTVTSAQKNPTAFYLCASSIPDISYNEQFFGPGTRLTVL.